This T cell receptor (beta chain) was identified during a study of T cells after yellow fever vaccination. The table lists this clonotype with a few counts. The target antigen is unknown. Template-switching 5'RACE yielded the TCR cDNA; a universal primer site and UMIs were added in the process. TCRdb re-called the 5' RACE reads through MiXCR, storing one row per CDR3 protein. The table has hundreds of thousands of distinct CDR3 sequences, around an eighth seen once. The study, taken as a whole, reports: Booster sampling recovered most clones from primary vaccination (less than 97% CD4, approximately 90% CD8).

The length of the CDR3 is 16 residues. The J segment lost 10 bases and the V segment lost 3 bases, leaving 10 bases of the junction unmatched. Germline-derived CDR1 and CDR2 are MDHEN and SYDVKM. The TCR sequence derives from a young man who received the YFV17D yellow fever vaccine. The rearrangement joins TRBV28 to TRBJ2-1, with 12 bases lining up with TRBD2. The input for sequencing was PBMCs, taken on the day of the yellow fever booster vaccination. As DNA, the CDR3 is TGTGCCAGCAGTTTCCCGGGACTAGCGGGCTCGAGGGAGCAGTTCTTC. It is translated as CASSFPGLAGSREQFF. Using reference TRBV28 and TRBJ2-1 for the parts outside the CDR3, the full variable domain is DVKVTQSSRYLVKRTGEKVFLECVQDMDHENMFWYRQDPGLGLRLIYFSYDVKMKEKGDIPEGYSVSREKKERFSLILESASTNQTSMYLCASSFPGLAGSREQFFGPGTRLTVL.